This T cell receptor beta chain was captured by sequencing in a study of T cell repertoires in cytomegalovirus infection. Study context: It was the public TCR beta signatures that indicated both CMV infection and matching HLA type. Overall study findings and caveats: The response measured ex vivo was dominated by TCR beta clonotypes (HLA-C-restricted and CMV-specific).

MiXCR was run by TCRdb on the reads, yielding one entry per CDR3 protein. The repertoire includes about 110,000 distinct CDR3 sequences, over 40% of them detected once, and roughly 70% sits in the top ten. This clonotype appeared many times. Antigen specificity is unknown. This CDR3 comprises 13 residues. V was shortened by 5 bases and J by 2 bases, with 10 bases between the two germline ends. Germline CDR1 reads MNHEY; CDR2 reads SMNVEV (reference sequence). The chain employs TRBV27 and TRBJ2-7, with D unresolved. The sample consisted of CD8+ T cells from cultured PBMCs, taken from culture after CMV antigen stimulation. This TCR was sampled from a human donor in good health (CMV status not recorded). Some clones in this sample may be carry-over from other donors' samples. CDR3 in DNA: TGTGCCAGCAGTGCTTACGGCCCCTACGAGCAGTACTTC. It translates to CASSAYGPYEQYF.